A single T cell receptor beta chain is shown here with its context. This clonotype was observed at least ten times. This receptor's antigen is unknown. Per-nucleotide qualities are absent, and no much larger clonotype sits a single base away. Library method: 5' RACE. These reads were obtained on an Illumina HiSeq 2000. A universal primer binding site was added through template switching, and the final cDNA carried a unique molecular identifier so that TCR cDNA molecules could be counted accurately. First-strand cDNA for TCR alpha and beta chains was synthesized from specific primers in the conserved constant-segment region. To control for contamination, every cDNA library was double barcoded, receiving both a SMART-Mk sample barcode and Illumina barcodes. TruSeq adapter sequences, together with Illumina sample barcodes, were added in two successive PCR steps. TCR alpha and beta cDNA libraries were sequenced on the Illumina HiSeq platform with custom primers. In the source study's methods: MiGEC processed the raw reads to extract unique molecular identifiers, while MiXCR was used to determine the CDR3 positions. For each individual, recombination models were inferred using an EM algorithm with the repgenHMM and IGoR tools. Shared clonotype analysis was performed with the tcR package in R, normalizing sharing by the product of cloneset sizes. Out-of-frame nonproductive sequences were analyzed to study raw recombination free of thymic and clonal selection effects. The public reads were run again by TCRdb, first through fastp at Q25 and then through MiXCR, and only productive beta chains were kept. Identical CDR3 proteins give one entry, which carries the most common genes and DNA. TCRdb assigned the V and J calls; the authors' analysis was not used. The sample table holds about 570,000 distinct CDR3 sequences, of which roughly 9.5% were seen once. Roughly 3% of the sample belongs to the ten largest clones.

Only healthy Caucasian donors were included. Three pairs of female monozygotic twins, all aged roughly 18 to 30 years, were included in the twin cohort. RNA for TCR libraries was isolated from peripheral blood mononuclear cells. Here V drops 0 bases and J drops 4 bases, and the junction holds 2 bases not matched to any gene. Per the germline V gene, KGHSY is the CDR1 and FQNENV is the CDR2. The CDR3 numbers 14 residues from cysteine through phenylalanine. Just the 42-base CDR3 DNA is kept, in frame starting at base 1. This entry belongs to a study of identical twins (dated by TCRdb to the mid-2010s). Broadly, across the study: To test whether fetal clonotypes persist, the study used deep sequencing on TCR alpha and beta repertoires from monozygotic twins, unrelated adults of various ages, and cord blood. Replicate twin experiments were performed at different times using different library preparation protocols to rule out contamination. The paper as a whole reports these results and caveats: Compared with coincidental sharing between unrelated individuals, an excess of low generation-probability sequences was observed among out-of-frame TCR alpha sequences shared between twins. Recombination models systematically underestimated out-of-frame TCR alpha sharing in monozygotic twins but agreed with sharing between unrelated individuals. The excess sharing between twins in beta out-of-frame sequences was weaker because fewer shared sequences reduced the signal-to-noise ratio. Conclusions relied on cross-sectional statistical analysis, since the same donors could not be followed over many years. Invariant T cells such as MAIT and iNKT could partly confound zero-insertion analyses, though diverse VJ usage argued against this for most clonotypes. Abundant cord blood beta clonotypes carried fewer insertions; young adult naive repertoires showed a weaker similar trend, while memory repertoires showed none.

A further study also used this sample, focusing on yellow fever vaccine responses in identical twins. The second study also describes: According to the authors, in identical twins the way T cells responded to vaccination appeared partly convergent and partly personalized. In identical twins, the study followed T cell clones that responded to the vaccine with precision.

This TCR came from a woman between 18 and 30 years old in good health. The receptor chain draws on TRBV16 and TRBJ2-7, with 8 junctional bases fitting TRBD1. The sequenced sample was PBMCs. CDR3 loop: CASSQSGQGYEQYF. In nucleotide form, the sequence is TGTGCCAGCAGCCAATCTGGACAGGGTTACGAGCAGTACTTC. Reference TRBV16 and TRBJ2-7 genes cover what lies past the CDR3, so the full variable domain is GEEVAQTPKHLVRGEGQKAKLYCAPIKGHSYVFWYQQVLKNEFKFLISFQNENVFDETGMPKERFSAKCLPNSPCSLEIQATKLEDSAVYFCASSQSGQGYEQYFGPGTRLTVT.